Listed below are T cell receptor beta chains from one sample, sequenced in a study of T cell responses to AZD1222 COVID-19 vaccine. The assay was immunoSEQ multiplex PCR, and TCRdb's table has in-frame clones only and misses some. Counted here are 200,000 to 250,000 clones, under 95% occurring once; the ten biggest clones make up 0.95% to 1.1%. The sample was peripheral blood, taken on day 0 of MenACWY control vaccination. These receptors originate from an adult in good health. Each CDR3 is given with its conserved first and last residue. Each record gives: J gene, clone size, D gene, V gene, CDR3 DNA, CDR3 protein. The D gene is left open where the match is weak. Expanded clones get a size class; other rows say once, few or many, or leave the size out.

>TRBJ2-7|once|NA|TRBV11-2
TGTGCCAGCAGCTTTCAGGTGAGGGGAGAGCAGTACTTC
CASSFQVRGEQYF
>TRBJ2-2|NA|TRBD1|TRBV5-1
TGCGCCAGCAGCGCGGGACAGGTTTCGTCCGGGGAGCTGTTTTTT
CASSAGQVSSGELFF
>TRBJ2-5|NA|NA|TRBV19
TGTGCCAGTAGTAGGGCCATCCAAGAGACCCAGTACTTC
CASSRAIQETQYF
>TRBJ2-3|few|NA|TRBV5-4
TGTGCCAGCAGCTTGGAATATGGGGGGCCTGGAGATACGCAGTATTTT
CASSLEYGGPGDTQYF
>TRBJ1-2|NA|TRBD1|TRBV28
TGTGCCACTAACCGGGACAGGGGGGGAAGGAACTATGGCTACACCTTC
CATNRDRGGRNYGYTF
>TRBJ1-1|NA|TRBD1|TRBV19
TGTGCCAGTAGTTCCACCGGGACAGTAATGAACACTGAAGCTTTCTTT
CASSSTGTVMNTEAFF
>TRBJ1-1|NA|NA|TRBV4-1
TGCGCCAGCAGCCAAGACCGCAGGAGTTTCTTT
CASSQDRRSFF
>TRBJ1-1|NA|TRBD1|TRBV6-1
TGTGCCAGCAGTGAAGAGACAGGGCGCTTAGGGACTGAAGCTTTCTTT
CASSEETGRLGTEAFF
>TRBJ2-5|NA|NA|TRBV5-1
TGCGCCAGCAGCTCCTCGGGGGCCGGACAAGAGACCCAGTACTTC
CASSSSGAGQETQYF
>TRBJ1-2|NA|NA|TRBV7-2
TGTGCCAGCAGCTTAGTATCACAGGGCGGAGGCTACACCTTC
CASSLVSQGGGYTF
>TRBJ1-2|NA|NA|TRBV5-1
TGCGCCAGCAGCCCAGAAACGTCCTTTGGCTACACCTTC
CASSPETSFGYTF
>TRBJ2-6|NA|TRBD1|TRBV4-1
TGCGCCAGCAGCCAAGACTTGGGACAGGCCGCCTCTGGGGCCAACGTCCTGACTTTC
CASSQDLGQAASGANVLTF
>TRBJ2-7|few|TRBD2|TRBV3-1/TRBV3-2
TGTGCCAGCAGCCAACGAGGGGGACTAGCGAGGTACGAGCAGTACTTC
CASSQRGGLARYEQYF
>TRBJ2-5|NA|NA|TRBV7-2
TGTGCCAGCAGCCTGCCGGCACAACGCGGAGAGACCCAGTACTTC
CASSLPAQRGETQYF
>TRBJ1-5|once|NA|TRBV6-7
TGTGCCAGCCGACTTCTAGGGGCGACAGAGATTAATCAGCCCCAGCATTTT
CASRLLGATEINQPQHF